The rows below give T cell receptor beta chains drawn from one sample of a study of OX40 agonist ivuxolimab in advanced cancers. Here immunoSEQ multiplex PCR was the method, and the copy in TCRdb shows in-frame clones only, minus some. The sample yields about 48,000 clones, 70% to 90% seen once. The sequencing here drew on CD4+ or CD8+ T cells sorted from blood, taken in a trial of the OX40 agonist ivuxolimab. These receptors came from an adult with an advanced solid tumor such as melanoma, head and neck, liver or kidney cancer. Both conserved end residues are part of each CDR3. Each record gives: V gene, D gene, J gene, clone size, CDR3 DNA, CDR3 protein. D genes are given only for firm matches. Expanded clones are given a class, and other clones once, few, many or no size at all.

V gene: TRBV14
D gene: -
J gene: TRBJ2-7
clone size: once
CDR3 DNA: TGTGCCAGCAGCCCATCCTGGGTAGGCTACGAGCAGTACTTC
CDR3 protein: CASSPSWVGYEQYF

V gene: TRBV12-5
D gene: -
J gene: TRBJ2-5
clone size: -
CDR3 DNA: TGTGCTAGTGGTTTGGGGAGTCAGAAAGAGACCCAGTACTTC
CDR3 protein: CASGLGSQKETQYF

V gene: TRBV9
D gene: -
J gene: TRBJ1-4
clone size: -
CDR3 DNA: TGTGCCAGCAGCGTAGGCAGGGTTTCGGATGAAAAACTGTTTTTT
CDR3 protein: CASSVGRVSDEKLFF

V gene: TRBV28
D gene: TRBD1
J gene: TRBJ1-1
clone size: -
CDR3 DNA: TGTGCCAGCAGTGATGACAGGGGGCTAGGGACTGAAGCTTTCTTT
CDR3 protein: CASSDDRGLGTEAFF

V gene: TRBV19
D gene: -
J gene: TRBJ2-2
clone size: -
CDR3 DNA: TGTGCCAGTAGTACTTTGGGGGAGCTGTTTTTT
CDR3 protein: CASSTLGELFF

V gene: TRBV2
D gene: -
J gene: TRBJ2-7
clone size: -
CDR3 DNA: TGTGCCAGCAGTGAAGCGGGGGGCCCCTACGAGCAGTACTTC
CDR3 protein: CASSEAGGPYEQYF

V gene: TRBV18
D gene: TRBD1
J gene: TRBJ2-1
clone size: -
CDR3 DNA: TGTGCCAGCCCCGGGACAGGGGGGAATGAGCAGTTCTTC
CDR3 protein: CASPGTGGNEQFF

V gene: TRBV30
D gene: -
J gene: TRBJ1-5
clone size: -
CDR3 DNA: TGTGCCTGGTCCGTTGACAGCTACAATCAGCCCCAGCATTTT
CDR3 protein: CAWSVDSYNQPQHF

V gene: TRBV27
D gene: -
J gene: TRBJ2-7
clone size: -
CDR3 DNA: TGTGCCAGCAGTAGTGCAGGGATGGGCTACGAGCAGTACTTC
CDR3 protein: CASSSAGMGYEQYF

V gene: TRBV4-3
D gene: -
J gene: TRBJ2-3
clone size: -
CDR3 DNA: TGCGCCAGCAAGGAGCTGGAGGGGGCCTTGGGTACGCAGTATTTT
CDR3 protein: CASKELEGALGTQYF

V gene: TRBV5-1
D gene: -
J gene: TRBJ1-1
clone size: -
CDR3 DNA: TGCGCCAGCAGCTTATATGGGGATCAGGGCACTGAAGCTTTCTTT
CDR3 protein: CASSLYGDQGTEAFF

V gene: TRBV7-2
D gene: -
J gene: TRBJ1-4
clone size: -
CDR3 DNA: TGTGCCAGCAGCTTAAACGGGCAAGGGGAAACTAATGAAAAACTGTTTTTT
CDR3 protein: CASSLNGQGETNEKLFF

V gene: TRBV20-1
D gene: -
J gene: TRBJ2-7
clone size: -
CDR3 DNA: TGCAGTGCTCTGGTTGTAAACGAGCAGTACTTC
CDR3 protein: CSALVVNEQYF

V gene: TRBV9
D gene: TRBD1
J gene: TRBJ2-7
clone size: many
CDR3 DNA: TGTGCCAGCAGCGTAGAGGGGGCAGGGGGCTTCAACGAGCAGTACTTC
CDR3 protein: CASSVEGAGGFNEQYF

V gene: TRBV4-1
D gene: -
J gene: TRBJ2-7
clone size: -
CDR3 DNA: TGCGCCAGCAGCCCGGTAGGGGACAACGAGCAGTACTTC
CDR3 protein: CASSPVGDNEQYF

V gene: TRBV9
D gene: -
J gene: TRBJ2-7
clone size: -
CDR3 DNA: TGTGCCAGCAGCCATAGCGGAGGGGCCGTCTCCAGTTACGAGCAGTACTTC
CDR3 protein: CASSHSGGAVSSYEQYF

V gene: TRBV9
D gene: TRBD2
J gene: TRBJ2-1
clone size: once
CDR3 DNA: TGTGCCAGCAGCCCTAGCGGGGTGGGATACAATGAGCAGTTCTTC
CDR3 protein: CASSPSGVGYNEQFF

V gene: TRBV4-2
D gene: -
J gene: TRBJ1-6
clone size: -
CDR3 DNA: TGTGCCAGCAGAGATCCGGGCTCCTATAATTCACCCCTCCACTTT
CDR3 protein: CASRDPGSYNSPLHF

V gene: TRBV5-6
D gene: TRBD1
J gene: TRBJ2-7
clone size: -
CDR3 DNA: TGTGCCAGCAGCTTGGGGTTGGACAGGACCTACGAGCAGTACTTC
CDR3 protein: CASSLGLDRTYEQYF

V gene: TRBV18
D gene: TRBD2
J gene: TRBJ2-1
clone size: -
CDR3 DNA: TGTGCCAGCTCATTTACTAGCGGGGGGTACAACTACAATGAGCAGTTCTTC
CDR3 protein: CASSFTSGGYNYNEQFF

V gene: TRBV21-1
D gene: -
J gene: TRBJ1-1
clone size: few
CDR3 DNA: TGTGCCAGCAGCCCCCGATCCGGTGGTGGGGAAGCTTTCTTT
CDR3 protein: CASSPRSGGGEAFF

V gene: TRBV6-6
D gene: -
J gene: TRBJ1-1
clone size: -
CDR3 DNA: TGTGCCAGTGATCCACCCTCGAACACTGAAGCTTTCTTT
CDR3 protein: CASDPPSNTEAFF

V gene: TRBV10-2
D gene: -
J gene: TRBJ2-7
clone size: -
CDR3 DNA: TGCGCCAGCAGTGGGAACGGAGAATCCTACGAGCAGTACTTC
CDR3 protein: CASSGNGESYEQYF

V gene: TRBV7-7
D gene: TRBD1
J gene: TRBJ2-7
clone size: -
CDR3 DNA: TGTGCTAGCAGCTTAGGTCAGGGGGCCGACGAGCAGTACTTC
CDR3 protein: CASSLGQGADEQYF

V gene: TRBV7-8
D gene: -
J gene: TRBJ1-2
clone size: -
CDR3 DNA: TGTGCCAGCAGCTTAGATAAGGGAATCATCCCCGAACCTGGCTACACCTTC
CDR3 protein: CASSLDKGIIPEPGYTF

V gene: TRBV2
D gene: -
J gene: TRBJ1-1
clone size: -
CDR3 DNA: TGTGCCAGCACTACCGGGACTGAAGCTTTCTTT
CDR3 protein: CASTTGTEAFF

V gene: TRBV5-1
D gene: -
J gene: TRBJ1-2
clone size: medium-sized
CDR3 DNA: TGCGCCAGCAGAGAGGCTCCCCGGGATGGCTACACCTTC
CDR3 protein: CASREAPRDGYTF

V gene: TRBV19
D gene: -
J gene: TRBJ2-7
clone size: -
CDR3 DNA: TGTGCCAGTAGTATTTGGCCCGGGGATGAGCAGTACTTC
CDR3 protein: CASSIWPGDEQYF

V gene: TRBV6-1
D gene: -
J gene: TRBJ2-7
clone size: -
CDR3 DNA: TGTGCCAGCAGTGAATTGCCAGACGCCTTGTCCTACGAGCAGTACTTC
CDR3 protein: CASSELPDALSYEQYF

V gene: TRBV6-5
D gene: TRBD1
J gene: TRBJ1-1
clone size: once
CDR3 DNA: TGTGCCAGCAGTTACTCGGGACAGGATAAGACTGAAGCTTTCTTT
CDR3 protein: CASSYSGQDKTEAFF

V gene: TRBV6-5
D gene: TRBD1
J gene: TRBJ2-5
clone size: -
CDR3 DNA: TGTGCCAGCAGTCGATGGACAGGGCAGGGAGAGACCCAGTACTTC
CDR3 protein: CASSRWTGQGETQYF

V gene: TRBV7-2
D gene: -
J gene: TRBJ2-7
clone size: -
CDR3 DNA: TGTGCCAGCAGCCACTTGGTTGGGTCCTACGAGCAGTACTTC
CDR3 protein: CASSHLVGSYEQYF

V gene: TRBV6-4
D gene: -
J gene: TRBJ1-2
clone size: -
CDR3 DNA: TGTGCCAGCAGTGACCGCCATGGCTCGGGCGGCTACACCTTC
CDR3 protein: CASSDRHGSGGYTF

V gene: TRBV7-8
D gene: -
J gene: TRBJ1-5
clone size: once
CDR3 DNA: TGTGCCAGCAGCCCCCTTGGAAGTAATCAGCCCCAGCATTTT
CDR3 protein: CASSPLGSNQPQHF

V gene: TRBV11-2
D gene: TRBD1
J gene: TRBJ1-2
clone size: -
CDR3 DNA: TGTGCCAGCAGCTACCGGGACAGGGGGCGCGGCTATGGCTACACCTTC
CDR3 protein: CASSYRDRGRGYGYTF

V gene: TRBV11-1
D gene: TRBD2
J gene: TRBJ2-5
clone size: -
CDR3 DNA: TGTGCCAGCAGCTTCCCCAGCGGGGGAGAGACCCAGTACTTC
CDR3 protein: CASSFPSGGETQYF

V gene: TRBV18
D gene: -
J gene: TRBJ1-1
clone size: -
CDR3 DNA: TGTGCCAGCTCCCCTGTACGCACTGAAGCTTTCTTT
CDR3 protein: CASSPVRTEAFF

V gene: TRBV6-5
D gene: -
J gene: TRBJ2-1
clone size: -
CDR3 DNA: TGTGCCAGCAGTTATGATCAGGACTACAATGAGCAGTTCTTC
CDR3 protein: CASSYDQDYNEQFF

V gene: TRBV7-9
D gene: -
J gene: TRBJ2-6
clone size: -
CDR3 DNA: TGTGCCAGCAGCTTATGGGGGGACCGATCCTCTGGGGCCAACGTCCTGACTTTC
CDR3 protein: CASSLWGDRSSGANVLTF

V gene: TRBV4-3
D gene: -
J gene: TRBJ2-1
clone size: -
CDR3 DNA: TGCGCCAGCAGCCAAGAAAGGGAGAGCTTTAATGAGCAGTTCTTC
CDR3 protein: CASSQERESFNEQFF